Listed below are T cell receptor beta chains from one sample, sequenced in a study of blood T cell repertoires in COVID-19. Sequencing was performed with immunoSEQ multiplex PCR; in TCRdb, only in-frame clones are kept and a portion is missing. Counted here are some 200,000 clones, around 89% occurring once; the ten biggest clones make up approximately 3.5%. Sequences were obtained from PBMCs or T cells enriched from blood (not recorded which). These receptors originate from a woman aged 18-29 years in a cohort exposed to, infected with or recovered from COVID-19 (not recorded which). Each CDR3 is given with its conserved first and last residue. D genes are given only for firm matches. Clone sizes are given selectively: once, few, many, or a class where the clone is expanded.

TRBD2 | TRBJ2-5 | . | TRBV30 | TGTGCCCATAGGGGACTAGCGGAAGAGACCCAGTACTTC | CAHRGLAEETQYF
. | TRBJ2-3 | . | TRBV3-1/TRBV3-2 | TGTGCCAGCAGCCACTCCCCAGATACGCAGTATTTT | CASSHSPDTQYF
. | TRBJ1-1 | . | TRBV5-1 | TGCGCCAGCAGCTTGGCTCCAGGAATGAACACTGAAGCTTTCTTT | CASSLAPGMNTEAFF
TRBD1 | TRBJ1-3 | . | TRBV5-1 | TGCGCCAGCAGCGGACAGGCTGGGGCCCCTGGAAACACCATATATTTT | CASSGQAGAPGNTIYF
TRBD1 | TRBJ2-7 | few | TRBV7-2 | TGTGCCAGCAGCCGGACAGGGAGCTCCTACGAGCAGTACTTC | CASSRTGSSYEQYF
. | TRBJ2-7 | . | TRBV7-3 | TGTGCCAGCAGCTTAAAAGCGGGCACCGCCTACGAGCAGTACTTC | CASSLKAGTAYEQYF
. | TRBJ1-2 | . | TRBV19 | TGTGCCAGTAGTCCCGACTTTGCAGGGGACGGCTACACCTTC | CASSPDFAGDGYTF
TRBD2 | TRBJ2-7 | . | TRBV27 | TGTGCCAGCAGTTTAATGACTAGCGGGGTCTACGAGCAGTACTTC | CASSLMTSGVYEQYF
TRBD1 | TRBJ1-5 | . | TRBV3-1/TRBV3-2 | TGTGCCAGCAGCCAAGGCCCGACAGGGTTTCAGCCCCAGCATTTT | CASSQGPTGFQPQHF
. | TRBJ2-7 | . | TRBV5-1 | TGCGCCAGCAGCTTTGCAGGGGGGAACGAGCAGTACTTC | CASSFAGGNEQYF
TRBD1 | TRBJ2-7 | . | TRBV9 | TGTGCCAGCAGCGCGCACGGGACAGGGACACAGGCCTACGAGCAGTACTTC | CASSAHGTGTQAYEQYF
TRBD1 | TRBJ1-1 | few | TRBV5-4 | TGTGCCAGCAGCCCCGGACAGGGGAGGGTAGCTTTCTTT | CASSPGQGRVAFF
. | TRBJ1-5 | . | TRBV28 | TGTGCCAGCAGTTTATGGACAGCCGAACAGCCCCAGCATTTT | CASSLWTAEQPQHF
TRBD1 | TRBJ1-2 | . | TRBV24-1 | TGTGCCACCAGTGATTCTACCGGGACAGGGGAAGATGGCTACACCTTC | CATSDSTGTGEDGYTF
TRBD1 | TRBJ1-5 | . | TRBV6-5 | TGTGCCAGCAGGCAGACAGGGGAGGGTAATCAGCCCCAGCATTTT | CASRQTGEGNQPQHF
. | TRBJ1-1 | . | TRBV28 | TGTGCCAGCAGAGGCCGCCGGGAGGGGGACACTGAAGCTTTCTTT | CASRGRREGDTEAFF
. | TRBJ2-7 | . | TRBV18 | TGTGCCAGCTCACCAGAGACAGGAGTCTACGAGCAGTACTTC | CASSPETGVYEQYF
TRBD2 | TRBJ2-7 | . | TRBV27 | TGTGCCAGCAGTTTATTGGGACTATCAGGCTACGAGCAGTACTTC | CASSLLGLSGYEQYF
. | TRBJ1-1 | . | TRBV10-3 | TGTGCCATCAGTGCGCAGGGAATGGTTACGAACACTGAAGCTTTCTTT | CAISAQGMVTNTEAFF
. | TRBJ1-2 | . | TRBV3-1/TRBV3-2 | TGTGCCAGCAGCCGGATCAGGGGCGGCTACACCTTC | CASSRIRGGYTF
TRBD2 | TRBJ2-5 | . | TRBV6-6 | TGTGCCAGCAGTTACGAAGCGGGAGCCTCAAGGGCCCAGTACTTC | CASSYEAGASRAQYF
TRBD2 | TRBJ2-1 | . | TRBV6-5 | TGTGCCAGTACAACGAGCGGGGGAGAGCAGTTCTTC | CASTTSGGEQFF
TRBD1 | TRBJ1-1 | . | TRBV4-1 | TGCGCCAGCAGCCAAGAAGGGGGCTCGAACACTGAAGCTTTCTTT | CASSQEGGSNTEAFF
TRBD2 | TRBJ2-7 | once | TRBV27 | TGTGCCAGCAGTTTAGGTAGCGGGAGATACGAGCAGTACTTC | CASSLGSGRYEQYF
. | TRBJ1-4 | . | TRBV24-1 | TGTGCCACCAGTTCCGGGGGAACTAATGAAAAACTGTTTTTT | CATSSGGTNEKLFF
. | TRBJ1-1 | . | TRBV5-5 | TGTGCCAGCAGGACCGTCGGGGACACTGAAGCTTTCTTT | CASRTVGDTEAFF
TRBD1 | TRBJ1-1 | . | TRBV5-6 | TGTGCCAGCAGCCGACACAGGGGTTGGAACACTGAAGCTTTCTTT | CASSRHRGWNTEAFF
TRBD2 | TRBJ2-3 | . | TRBV4-2 | TGTGCCAGCAGCTCGGGAGGCGGCACAGATACGCAGTATTTT | CASSSGGGTDTQYF
TRBD2 | TRBJ2-3 | . | TRBV5-4 | TGTGCCAGCAGCCGACTAGCGGGAGAACGCGCAGATACGCAGTATTTT | CASSRLAGERADTQYF
. | TRBJ1-2 | . | TRBV27 | TGTGCCAGCAGTGTCACAGGGCTAGCTAACTATGGCTACACCTTC | CASSVTGLANYGYTF
. | TRBJ1-3 | . | TRBV7-6 | TGTGCCAGCAGATCGAGGGCTTTCTCTGGAAACACCATATATTTT | CASRSRAFSGNTIYF